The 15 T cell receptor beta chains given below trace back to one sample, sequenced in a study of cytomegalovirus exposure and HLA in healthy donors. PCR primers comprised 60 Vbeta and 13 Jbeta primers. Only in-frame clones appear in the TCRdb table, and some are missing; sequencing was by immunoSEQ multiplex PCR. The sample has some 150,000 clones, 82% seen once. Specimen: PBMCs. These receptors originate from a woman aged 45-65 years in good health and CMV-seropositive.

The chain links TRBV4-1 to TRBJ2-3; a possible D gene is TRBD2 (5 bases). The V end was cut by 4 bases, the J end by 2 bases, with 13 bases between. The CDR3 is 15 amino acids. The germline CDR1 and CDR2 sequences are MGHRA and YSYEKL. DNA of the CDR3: TGCGCCAGCAGCCCCTCTGGGCGGGCCACAGATACGCAGTATTTT. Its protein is CASSPSGRATDTQYF.

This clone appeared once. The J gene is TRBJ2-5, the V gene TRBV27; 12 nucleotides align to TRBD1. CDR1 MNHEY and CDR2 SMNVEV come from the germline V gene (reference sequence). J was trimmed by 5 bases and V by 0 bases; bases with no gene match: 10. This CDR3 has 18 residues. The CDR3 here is CASSLSRGTGGGRETQYF. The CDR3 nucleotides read TGTGCCAGCAGTTTATCGAGGGGGACAGGGGGCGGGAGGGAGACCCAGTACTTC.

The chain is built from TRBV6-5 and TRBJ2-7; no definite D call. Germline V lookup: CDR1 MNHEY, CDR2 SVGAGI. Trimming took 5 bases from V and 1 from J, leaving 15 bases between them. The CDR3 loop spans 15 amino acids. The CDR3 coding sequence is TGTGCCAGCAGTCGCGAGTCCAAGCTGTCCTACGAGCAGTACTTC. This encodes CASSRESKLSYEQYF.

CDR3 nucleotides: TGTGCCAGCAGCTCGGGTCGGCGAGCTGGGGCCAACGTCCTGACTTTC. The encoded protein is CASSSGRRAGANVLTF. The V and J genes are TRBV11-2 and TRBJ2-6; no definite D call. CDR1 is SGHAT and CDR2 is FQNNGV in the germline V gene. The V gene lost 4 bases and the J gene lost 2 bases, with 12 bases spanning the gap. CDR3 size: 16 residues.

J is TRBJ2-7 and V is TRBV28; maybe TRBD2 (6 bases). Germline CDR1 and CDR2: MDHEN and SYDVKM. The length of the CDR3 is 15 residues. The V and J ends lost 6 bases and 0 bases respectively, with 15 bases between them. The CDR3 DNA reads TGTGCCAGCAGAGAACCCGGGGGTTCCTCCTACGAGCAGTACTTC. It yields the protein CASREPGGSSYEQYF.

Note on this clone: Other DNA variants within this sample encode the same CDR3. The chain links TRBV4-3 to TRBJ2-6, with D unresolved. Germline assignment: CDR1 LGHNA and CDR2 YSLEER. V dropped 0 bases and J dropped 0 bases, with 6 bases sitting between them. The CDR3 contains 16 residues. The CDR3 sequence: CASSQEAGSGANVLTF. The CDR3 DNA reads TGCGCCAGCAGCCAAGAGGCAGGCTCTGGGGCCAACGTCCTGACTTTC.

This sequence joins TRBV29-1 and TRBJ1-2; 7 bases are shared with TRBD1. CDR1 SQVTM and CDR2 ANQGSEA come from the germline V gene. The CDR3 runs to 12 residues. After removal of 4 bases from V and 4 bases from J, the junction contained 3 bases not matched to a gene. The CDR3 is CSVGGQFYGYTF. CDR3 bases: TGCAGCGTTGGGGGACAGTTCTATGGCTACACCTTC.

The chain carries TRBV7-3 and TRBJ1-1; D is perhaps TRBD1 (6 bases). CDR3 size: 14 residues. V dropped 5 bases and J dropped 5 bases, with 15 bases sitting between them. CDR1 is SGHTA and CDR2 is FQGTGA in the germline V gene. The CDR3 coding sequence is TGTGCCAGCAGCCCTGGTGGGGGCGGAACTGAAGCTTTCTTT. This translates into CASSPGGGGTEAFF. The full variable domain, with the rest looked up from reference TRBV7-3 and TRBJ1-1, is GAGVSQTPSNKVTEKGKYVELRCDPISGHTALYWYRQSLGQGPEFLIYFQGTGAADDSGLPNDRFFAVRPEGSVSTLKIQRTERGDSAVYLCASSPGGGGTEAFFGQGTRLTVV.

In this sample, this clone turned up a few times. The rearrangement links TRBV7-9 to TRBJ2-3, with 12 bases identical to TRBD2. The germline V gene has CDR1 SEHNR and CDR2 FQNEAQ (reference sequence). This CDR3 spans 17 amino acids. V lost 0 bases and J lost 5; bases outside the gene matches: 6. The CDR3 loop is CASSLAEASGRGDTQYF. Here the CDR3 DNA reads TGTGCCAGCAGCTTAGCGGAGGCTAGCGGGAGGGGAGATACGCAGTATTTT.

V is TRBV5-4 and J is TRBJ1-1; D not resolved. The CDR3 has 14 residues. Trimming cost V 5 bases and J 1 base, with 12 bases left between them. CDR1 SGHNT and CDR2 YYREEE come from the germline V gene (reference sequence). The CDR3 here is CASSRQEGNTEAFF. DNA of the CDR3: TGTGCCAGCAGTCGGCAGGAGGGGAACACTGAAGCTTTCTTT.

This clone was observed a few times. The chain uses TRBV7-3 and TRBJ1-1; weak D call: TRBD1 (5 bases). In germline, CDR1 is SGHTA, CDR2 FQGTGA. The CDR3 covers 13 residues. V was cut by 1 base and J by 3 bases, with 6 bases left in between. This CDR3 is CASSLMTDTEAFF. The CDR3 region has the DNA TGTGCCAGCAGCTTAATGACAGACACTGAAGCTTTCTTT.

The CDR3 bases are TGTGCCAGCTCCCCGCTTCGACTAGCGGGAGGGCCAACCGGGGAGCTGTTTTTT. Its translation is CASSPLRLAGGPTGELFF. The chain joins TRBV18 to TRBJ2-2, with 14 bases identical to TRBD2. The CDR3 is made up of 18 amino acids. Germline lookup yields CDR1 KGHSH and CDR2 LQKENI. V trimming: 6 bases; J trimming: 5 bases; junction bases outside the gene matches: 11.

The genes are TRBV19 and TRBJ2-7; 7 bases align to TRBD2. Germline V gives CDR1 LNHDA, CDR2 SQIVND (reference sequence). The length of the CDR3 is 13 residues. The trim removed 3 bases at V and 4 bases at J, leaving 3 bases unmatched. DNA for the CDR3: TGTGCCAGTAGTATCAGGGAGGGTTACGAGCAGTACTTC. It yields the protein CASSIREGYEQYF.

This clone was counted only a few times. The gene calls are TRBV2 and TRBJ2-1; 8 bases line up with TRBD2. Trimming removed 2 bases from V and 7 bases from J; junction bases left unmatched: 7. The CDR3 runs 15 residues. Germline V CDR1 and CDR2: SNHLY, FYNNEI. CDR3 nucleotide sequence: TGTGCCAGCAGTGAATACCTAGCGGGCTATAATGAGCAGTTCTTC. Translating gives CASSEYLAGYNEQFF.

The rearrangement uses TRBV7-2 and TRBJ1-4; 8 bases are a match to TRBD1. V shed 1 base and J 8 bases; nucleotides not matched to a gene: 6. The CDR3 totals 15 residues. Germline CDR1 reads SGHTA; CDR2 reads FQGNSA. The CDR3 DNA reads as TGTGCCAGCAGCTTAGGGGACAGGCCTACCGAAAAACTGTTTTTT. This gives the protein CASSLGDRPTEKLFF.